Listed here is a single TCR beta chain. A junction end diverges from the germline sequence, so it may reflect a read error. This CDR3 region has 10 residues. Looked up from germline, CDR1 is SGHNT and CDR2 is YENEEA. These data belong to a study of T cell responses to AZD1222 COVID-19 vaccine. Method: immunoSEQ multiplex PCR; TCRdb's copy keeps in-frame clones and lacks some. The sample shows some 74,000 clones, around 81% of them seen only once. This TCR came from an adult in good health. This specimen consisted of peripheral blood, obtained on day 0 of AZD1222 vaccination. The chain is built from TRBV11-3 and TRBJ2-7; perhaps TRBD2 as D (7 bases). CDR3 nucleotide sequence: TGTGCCTGGGACCGGGGGGCGATAAGCTTC. Protein product: CAWDRGAISF.